These T cell receptor beta chains were read from a single sample in a study of T cells in Graves' hyperthyroidism and ophthalmopathy. TCRdb passed the multiplex PCR reads through MiXCR, listing each CDR3 protein once. In the table there are around 660,000 distinct CDR3 sequences, 45% of which are singletons. Input material: peripheral blood or thyroid tissue (not recorded which). These receptors came from an adult man with Graves' disease, either hyperthyroidism or ophthalmopathy (not recorded which). Both conserved end residues are part of each CDR3. The order of the fields is clone size, D gene, V gene, J gene, CDR3 DNA, CDR3 protein. A D gene is named only where the DNA matches it firmly. Only some rows state a clone size, as once, few, many or a class for expanded clones.

size: many; D: NA; V: TRBV2; J: TRBJ1-6; DNA: TGTGCCAGGGGGAATGGACCGAATTCACCCCTCCACTTT; CDR3: CARGNGPNSPLHF
size: NA; D: NA; V: TRBV6-6; J: TRBJ2-6; DNA: TGTGCCAGCAGTTTTTCTGTGGAATTCGACAGATCCTACTCTGGGGCCAACGTCCTGACTTTC; CDR3: CASSFSVEFDRSYSGANVLTF
size: once; D: NA; V: TRBV7-2; J: TRBJ1-4; DNA: TGTGCCAGCAGCTCACCGAAGGGGGGGGCTAATGAAAAACTGTTTTTT; CDR3: CASSSPKGGANEKLFF
size: NA; D: TRBD1; V: TRBV2; J: TRBJ1-5; DNA: TGTGCCAGCACCGGGACAGGGGGCGGTATCAATCAGCCCCAGCATTTT; CDR3: CASTGTGGGINQPQHF
size: few; D: TRBD1; V: TRBV12-3/TRBV12-4; J: TRBJ1-2; DNA: TGTGCCAGCAGGAGCACCGACAGGGCGAACTATGGCTACACCTTC; CDR3: CASRSTDRANYGYTF
size: NA; D: NA; V: TRBV24-1; J: TRBJ1-1; DNA: TGTGCCACCAGGTCGGGACAGAACACTGAAGCTTTCTTT; CDR3: CATRSGQNTEAFF
size: NA; D: TRBD2; V: TRBV7-8; J: TRBJ2-5; DNA: TGTGCCAGCATCTCCCCGGGGGGCCAAGAGACCCAGTACTTC; CDR3: CASISPGGQETQYF
size: few; D: NA; V: TRBV20-1; J: TRBJ2-2; DNA: TGCAGTGCTAGTCGTCTGGGCGGGGAGAGCACCGGGGAGCTGTTTTTT; CDR3: CSASRLGGESTGELFF
size: NA; D: NA; V: TRBV2; J: TRBJ1-5; DNA: TGTGCCAGCAGTGCCCTCAGGGGATGGGATCAGCCCCAGCATTTT; CDR3: CASSALRGWDQPQHF
size: few; D: TRBD1; V: TRBV6-5; J: TRBJ1-5; DNA: TGTGCCAGCATTCCCTCCTTGACAGGGGTAGATCAGCCCCAGCATTTT; CDR3: CASIPSLTGVDQPQHF
size: many; D: NA; V: TRBV2; J: TRBJ1-3; DNA: TGTGCCAGCAGTGAACGCGGCACGCCGAACACCATATATTTT; CDR3: CASSERGTPNTIYF
size: NA; D: NA; V: TRBV7-2; J: TRBJ1-1; DNA: TGTGCCAGCAGCGGGGGGAGGATCGGGAACACTGAAGCTTTCTTT; CDR3: CASSGGRIGNTEAFF
size: many; D: NA; V: TRBV9; J: TRBJ2-7; DNA: TGTGCCAGCAGCCCTGGGCCTTCTTCCTACGAGCAGTACTTC; CDR3: CASSPGPSSYEQYF
size: NA; D: NA; V: TRBV2; J: TRBJ1-5; DNA: TGTGCCAGCGTCAGTGCTAGACCGACGGGGTGGGAGCCCCAGCATTTT; CDR3: CASVSARPTGWEPQHF
size: NA; D: NA; V: TRBV2; J: TRBJ1-6; DNA: TGTGCCAGCAGTGATTTTTCTCGAAAGGGACCCCTCCACTTT; CDR3: CASSDFSRKGPLHF
size: many; D: NA; V: TRBV24-1; J: TRBJ2-7; DNA: TGTGCCACCAGTGATACCGATCACTACGAGCAGTACTTC; CDR3: CATSDTDHYEQYF
size: few; D: TRBD1; V: TRBV29-1; J: TRBJ1-2; DNA: TGCAGCGTTGAAGCGCGGGGACAGGGGGCCGTTAACTATGGCTACACCTTC; CDR3: CSVEARGQGAVNYGYTF